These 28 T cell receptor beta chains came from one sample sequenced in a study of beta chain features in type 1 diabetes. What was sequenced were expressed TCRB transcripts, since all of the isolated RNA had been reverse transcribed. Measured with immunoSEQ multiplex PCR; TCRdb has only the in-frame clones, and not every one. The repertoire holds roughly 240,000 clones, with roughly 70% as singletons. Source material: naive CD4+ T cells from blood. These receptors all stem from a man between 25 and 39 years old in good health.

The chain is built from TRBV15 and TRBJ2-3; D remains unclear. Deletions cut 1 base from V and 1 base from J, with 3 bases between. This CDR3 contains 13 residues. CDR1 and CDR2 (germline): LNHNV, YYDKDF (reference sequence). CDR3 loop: CATSRVGTDTQYF. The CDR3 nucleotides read TGTGCCACCAGCAGAGTCGGCACAGATACGCAGTATTTT.

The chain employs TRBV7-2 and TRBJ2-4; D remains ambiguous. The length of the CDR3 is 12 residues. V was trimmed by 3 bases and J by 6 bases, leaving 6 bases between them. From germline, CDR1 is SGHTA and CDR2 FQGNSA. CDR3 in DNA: TGTGCCAGCAGCTTTCCCGGAAACATTCAGTACTTC. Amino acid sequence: CASSFPGNIQYF. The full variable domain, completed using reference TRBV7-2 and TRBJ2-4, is GAGVSQSPSNKVTEKGKDVELRCDPISGHTALYWYRQSLGQGLEFLIYFQGNSAPDKSGLPSDRFSAERTGGSVSTLTIQRTQQEDSAVYLCASSFPGNIQYFGAGTRLSVL.

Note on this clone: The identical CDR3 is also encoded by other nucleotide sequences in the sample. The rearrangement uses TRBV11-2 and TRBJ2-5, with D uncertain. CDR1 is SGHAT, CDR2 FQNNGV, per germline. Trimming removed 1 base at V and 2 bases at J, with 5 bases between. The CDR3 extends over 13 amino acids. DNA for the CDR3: TGTGCCAGCAGCTTAGGCAGTCAAGAGACCCAGTACTTC. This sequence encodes CASSLGSQETQYF.

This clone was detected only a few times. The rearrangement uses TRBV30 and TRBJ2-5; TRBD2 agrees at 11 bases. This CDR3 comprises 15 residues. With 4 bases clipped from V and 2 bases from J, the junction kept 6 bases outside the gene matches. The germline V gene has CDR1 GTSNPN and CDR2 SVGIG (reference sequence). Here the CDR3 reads CAWMRLAGLQETQYF. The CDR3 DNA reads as TGTGCCTGGATGAGACTAGCGGGGTTACAAGAGACCCAGTACTTC.

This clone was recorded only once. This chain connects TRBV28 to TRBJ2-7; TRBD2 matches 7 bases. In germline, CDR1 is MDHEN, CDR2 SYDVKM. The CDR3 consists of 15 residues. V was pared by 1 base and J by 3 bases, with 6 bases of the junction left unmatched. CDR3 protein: CASSLSAGRNYEQYF. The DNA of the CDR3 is TGTGCCAGCAGTTTATCCGCCGGGAGGAACTACGAGCAGTACTTC.

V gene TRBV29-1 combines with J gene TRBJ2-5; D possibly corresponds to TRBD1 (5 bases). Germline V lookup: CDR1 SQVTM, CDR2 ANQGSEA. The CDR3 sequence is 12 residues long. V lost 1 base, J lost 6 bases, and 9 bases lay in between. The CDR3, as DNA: TGCAGCGTTGAAGTCCCAGGGAAGACCCAGTACTTC. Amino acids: CSVEVPGKTQYF.

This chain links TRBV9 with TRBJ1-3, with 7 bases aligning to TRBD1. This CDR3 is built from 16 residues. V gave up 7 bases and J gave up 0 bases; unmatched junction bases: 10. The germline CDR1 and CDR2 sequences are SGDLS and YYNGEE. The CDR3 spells CASSRQGLLSGNTIYF. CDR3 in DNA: TGTGCCAGCTCTCGACAGGGTTTACTCTCTGGAAACACCATATATTTT.

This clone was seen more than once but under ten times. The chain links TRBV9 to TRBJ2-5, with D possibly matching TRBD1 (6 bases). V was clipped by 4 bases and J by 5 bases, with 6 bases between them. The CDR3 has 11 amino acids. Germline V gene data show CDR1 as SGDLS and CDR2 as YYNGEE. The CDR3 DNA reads TGTGCCAGCAGCACAGGGGAGACCCAGTACTTC. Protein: CASSTGETQYF.

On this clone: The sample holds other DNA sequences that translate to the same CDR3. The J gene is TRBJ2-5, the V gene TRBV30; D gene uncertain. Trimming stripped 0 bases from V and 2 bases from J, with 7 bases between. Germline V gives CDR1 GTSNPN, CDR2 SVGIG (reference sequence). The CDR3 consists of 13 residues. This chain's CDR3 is CAWSVSVQETQYF. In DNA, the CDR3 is TGTGCCTGGAGTGTTTCAGTTCAAGAGACCCAGTACTTC.

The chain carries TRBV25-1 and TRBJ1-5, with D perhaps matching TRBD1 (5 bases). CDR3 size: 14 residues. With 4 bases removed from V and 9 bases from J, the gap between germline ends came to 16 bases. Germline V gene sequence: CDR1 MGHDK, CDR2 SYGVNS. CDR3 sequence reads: CASSGGAEGTPQHF. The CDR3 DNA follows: TGTGCCAGCAGTGGTGGGGCGGAAGGTACGCCCCAGCATTTT.

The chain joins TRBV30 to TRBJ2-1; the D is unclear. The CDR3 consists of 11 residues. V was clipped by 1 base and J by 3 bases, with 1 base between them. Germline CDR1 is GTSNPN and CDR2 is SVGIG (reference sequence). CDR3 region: CAWSDYNEQFF. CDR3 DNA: TGTGCCTGGAGTGACTACAATGAGCAGTTCTTC.

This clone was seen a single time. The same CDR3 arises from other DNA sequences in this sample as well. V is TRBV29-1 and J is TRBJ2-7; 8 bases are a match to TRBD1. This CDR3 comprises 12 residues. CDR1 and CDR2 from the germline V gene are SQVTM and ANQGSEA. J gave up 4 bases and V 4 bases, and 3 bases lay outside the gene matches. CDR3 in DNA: TGCAGCGTTGGACGACAGGGGTACGAGCAGTACTTC. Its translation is CSVGRQGYEQYF.

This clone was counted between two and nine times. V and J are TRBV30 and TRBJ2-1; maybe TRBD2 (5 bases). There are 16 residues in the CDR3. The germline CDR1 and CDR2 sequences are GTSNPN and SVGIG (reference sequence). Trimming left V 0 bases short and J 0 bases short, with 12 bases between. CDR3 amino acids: CAWSVLLASSYNEQFF. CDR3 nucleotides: TGTGCCTGGAGTGTACTTCTAGCTAGCTCCTACAATGAGCAGTTCTTC.

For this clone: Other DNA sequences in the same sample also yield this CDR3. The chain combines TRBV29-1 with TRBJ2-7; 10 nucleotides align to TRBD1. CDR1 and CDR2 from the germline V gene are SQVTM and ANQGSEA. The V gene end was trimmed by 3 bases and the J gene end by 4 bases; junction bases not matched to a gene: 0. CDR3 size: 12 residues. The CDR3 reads CSVEGQGYEQYF. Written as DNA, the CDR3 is TGCAGCGTTGAGGGACAGGGGTACGAGCAGTACTTC.

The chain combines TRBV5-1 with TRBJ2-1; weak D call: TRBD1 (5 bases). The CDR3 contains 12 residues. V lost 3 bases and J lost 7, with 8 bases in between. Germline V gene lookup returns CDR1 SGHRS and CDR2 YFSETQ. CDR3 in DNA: TGCGCCAGCAGCTCAGGGTTGAATGAGCAGTTCTTC. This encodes CASSSGLNEQFF.

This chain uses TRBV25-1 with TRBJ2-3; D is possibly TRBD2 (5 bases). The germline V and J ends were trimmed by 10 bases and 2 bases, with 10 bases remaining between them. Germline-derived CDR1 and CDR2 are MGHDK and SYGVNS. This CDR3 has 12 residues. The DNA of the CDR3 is TGTGCCACCAGCGGTCCCACAGATACGCAGTATTTT. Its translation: CATSGPTDTQYF.

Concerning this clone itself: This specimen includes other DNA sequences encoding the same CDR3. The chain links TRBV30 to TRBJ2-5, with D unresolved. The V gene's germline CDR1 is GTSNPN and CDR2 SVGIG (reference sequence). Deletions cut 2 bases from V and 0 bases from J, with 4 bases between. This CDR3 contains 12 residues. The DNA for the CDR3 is TGTGCCTGGAGTAGGGACCAAGAGACCCAGTACTTC. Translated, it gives CAWSRDQETQYF.

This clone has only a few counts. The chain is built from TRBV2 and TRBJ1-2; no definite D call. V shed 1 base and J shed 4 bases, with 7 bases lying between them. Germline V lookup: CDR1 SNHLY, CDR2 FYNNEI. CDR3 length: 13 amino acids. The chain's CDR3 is CASSEEQTYGYTF. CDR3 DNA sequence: TGTGCCAGCAGTGAAGAACAGACCTATGGCTACACCTTC.

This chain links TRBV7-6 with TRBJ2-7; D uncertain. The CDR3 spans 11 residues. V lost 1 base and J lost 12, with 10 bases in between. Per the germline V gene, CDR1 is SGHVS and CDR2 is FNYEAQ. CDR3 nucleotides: TGTGCCAGCAGCTTAGACGTTCCGTGGTACTTC. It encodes CASSLDVPWYF.

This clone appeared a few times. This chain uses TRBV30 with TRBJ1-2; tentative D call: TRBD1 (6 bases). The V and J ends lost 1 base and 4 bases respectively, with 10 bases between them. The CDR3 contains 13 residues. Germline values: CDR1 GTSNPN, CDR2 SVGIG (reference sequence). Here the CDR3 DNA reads TGTGCCTGGAGTGAAGCACAGGGCTATGGCTACACCTTC. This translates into CAWSEAQGYGYTF.

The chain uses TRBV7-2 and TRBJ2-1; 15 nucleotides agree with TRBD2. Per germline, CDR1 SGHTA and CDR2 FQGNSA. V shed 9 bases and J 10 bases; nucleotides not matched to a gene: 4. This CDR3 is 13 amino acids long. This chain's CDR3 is CASRTSGRVEQFF. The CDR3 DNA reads TGTGCCAGTAGGACTAGCGGGAGGGTCGAGCAGTTCTTC.

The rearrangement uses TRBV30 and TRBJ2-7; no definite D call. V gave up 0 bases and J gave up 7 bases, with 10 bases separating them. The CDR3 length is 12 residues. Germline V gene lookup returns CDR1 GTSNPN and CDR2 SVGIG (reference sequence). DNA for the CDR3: TGTGCCTGGAGTGTAGGCTTGGGAGAGCAGTACTTC. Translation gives CAWSVGLGEQYF.

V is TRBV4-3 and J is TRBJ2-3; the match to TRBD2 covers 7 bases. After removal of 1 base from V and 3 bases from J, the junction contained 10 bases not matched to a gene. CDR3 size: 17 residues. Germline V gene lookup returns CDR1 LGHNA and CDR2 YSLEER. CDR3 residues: CASSQADAGVGTDTQYF. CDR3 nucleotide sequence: TGCGCCAGCAGCCAAGCAGATGCGGGAGTCGGGACAGATACGCAGTATTTT.

CDR3 residues: CAWSSDPGGYGYTF. The CDR3 DNA reads TGTGCCTGGAGTTCTGACCCAGGAGGCTATGGCTACACCTTC. This chain joins TRBV30 and TRBJ1-2, with D hard to call. Germline V gene sequence: CDR1 GTSNPN, CDR2 SVGIG (reference sequence). The CDR3 spans 14 residues. The V end lost 2 bases, the J end lost 4 bases, and 14 bases lay between the germline ends.

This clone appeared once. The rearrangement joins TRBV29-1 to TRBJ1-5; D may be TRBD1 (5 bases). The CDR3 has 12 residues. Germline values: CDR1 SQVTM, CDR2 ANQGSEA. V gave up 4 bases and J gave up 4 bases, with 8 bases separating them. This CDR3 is CSVAGANQPQHF. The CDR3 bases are TGCAGCGTTGCCGGGGCAAATCAGCCCCAGCATTTT.

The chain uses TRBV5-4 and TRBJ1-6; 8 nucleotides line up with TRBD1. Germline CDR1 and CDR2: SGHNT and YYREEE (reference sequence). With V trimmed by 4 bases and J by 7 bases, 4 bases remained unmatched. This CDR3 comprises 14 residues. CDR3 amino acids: CASSGDRGNSPLHF. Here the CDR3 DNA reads TGTGCCAGCAGCGGCGACAGGGGAAATTCACCCCTCCACTTT. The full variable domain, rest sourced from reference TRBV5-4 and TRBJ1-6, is ETGVTQSPTHLIKTRGQQVTLRCSSQSGHNTVSWYQQALGQGPQFIFQYYREEENGRGNFPPRFSGLQFPNYSSELNVNALELDDSALYLCASSGDRGNSPLHFGNGTRLTVT.

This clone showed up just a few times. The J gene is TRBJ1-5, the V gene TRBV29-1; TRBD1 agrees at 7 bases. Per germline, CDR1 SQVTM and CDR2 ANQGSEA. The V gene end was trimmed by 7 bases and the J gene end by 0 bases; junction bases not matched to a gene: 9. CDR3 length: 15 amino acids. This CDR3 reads CSGTGTENSNQPQHF. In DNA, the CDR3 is TGCAGCGGTACCGGGACAGAAAATAGCAATCAGCCCCAGCATTTT.

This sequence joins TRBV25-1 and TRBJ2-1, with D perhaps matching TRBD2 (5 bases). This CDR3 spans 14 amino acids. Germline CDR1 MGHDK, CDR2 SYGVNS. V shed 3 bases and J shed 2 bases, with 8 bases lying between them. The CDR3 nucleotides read TGTGCCAGCAGTGATCCGGGGACCTACAATGAGCAGTTCTTC. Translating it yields CASSDPGTYNEQFF. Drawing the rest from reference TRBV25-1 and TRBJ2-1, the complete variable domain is EADIYQTPRYLVIGTGKKITLECSQTMGHDKMYWYQQDPGMELHLIHYSYGVNSTEKGDLSSESTVSRIRTEHFPLTLESARPSHTSQYLCASSDPGTYNEQFFGPGTRLTVL.